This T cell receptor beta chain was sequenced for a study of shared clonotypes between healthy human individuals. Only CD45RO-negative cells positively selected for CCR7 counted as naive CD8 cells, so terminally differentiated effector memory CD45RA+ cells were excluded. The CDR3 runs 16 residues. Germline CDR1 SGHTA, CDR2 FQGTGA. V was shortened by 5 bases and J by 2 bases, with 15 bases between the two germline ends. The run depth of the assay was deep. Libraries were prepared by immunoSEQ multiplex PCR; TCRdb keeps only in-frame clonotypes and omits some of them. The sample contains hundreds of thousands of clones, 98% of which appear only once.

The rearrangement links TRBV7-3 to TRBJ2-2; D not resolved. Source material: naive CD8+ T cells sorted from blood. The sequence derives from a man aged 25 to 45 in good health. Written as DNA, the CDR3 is TGTGCCAGCAGCACGTCGCAAGGCCTTAACACCGGGGAGCTGTTTTTT. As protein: CASSTSQGLNTGELFF.